The rows below give T cell receptor beta chains drawn from one sample of a study of CD8 T cells in ankylosing spondylitis. TCRdb ran MiXCR on the 5' RACE reads and lists one entry per CDR3 protein. The data show 300,000 to 350,000 distinct CDR3 sequences, roughly 20% seen once. Material: blood, either unsorted or a sorted T cell fraction (not recorded which). Receptor source: a female donor with ankylosing spondylitis or in good health (not recorded which). Both conserved end residues are part of each CDR3. A D gene is named only where the DNA matches it firmly. Not all rows give a size; the values are once, few, many and, for expanded clones, a class.

TRBJ2-3,TRBV5-1,few,TRBD2,CASSLEGRATDTQYF,TGCGCCAGCAGCTTGGAGGGGAGGGCTACAGATACGCAGTATTTT
TRBJ2-6,TRBV5-1,.,TRBD1,CASSLATRDRSVSGANVLTF,TGCGCCAGCAGCTTGGCCACCCGGGACAGGTCGGTGTCTGGGGCCAACGTCCTGACTTTC
TRBJ1-1,TRBV20-1,few,.,CSAGRKTEAFF,TGCAGTGCTGGAAGAAAGACTGAAGCTTTCTTT
TRBJ2-6,TRBV30,.,.,CAWNVRPSGANVLTF,TGTGCCTGGAATGTAAGGCCGTCTGGGGCCAACGTCCTGACTTTC
TRBJ2-3,TRBV6-1,few,TRBD2,CASSRLAGGLDGTQYF,TGTGCCAGCAGCCGACTAGCGGGAGGGTTAGATGGTACGCAGTATTTT
TRBJ2-5,TRBV7-2,few,.,CASSAGASGETQYF,TGTGCCAGCAGCGCCGGGGCCTCCGGTGAGACCCAGTACTTC
TRBJ2-2,TRBV24-1,once,.,CATSGGGTGELFF,TGTGCCACCAGTGGGGGTGGTACCGGGGAGCTGTTTTTT
TRBJ2-7,TRBV7-9,.,.,CASSLEGGGTGEQYF,TGTGCCAGCAGCTTAGAAGGAGGAGGTACGGGCGAGCAGTACTTC
TRBJ1-1,TRBV15,few,.,CATRRDQGGRAFF,TGTGCCACCAGGAGAGATCAAGGGGGAAGAGCTTTCTTT
TRBJ1-2,TRBV6-2/TRBV6-3,once,.,CASSPDPHGYTF,TGTGCCAGCAGTCCGGACCCGCATGGCTACACCTTC
TRBJ2-4,TRBV29-1,many,.,CSATEIGKNIQYF,TGCAGCGCAACGGAGATAGGGAAAAACATTCAGTACTTC
TRBJ2-7,TRBV15,.,TRBD2,CATSRDRTAGTSGREQYF,TGTGCCACCAGCAGAGATCGGACAGCCGGGACTAGCGGTAGGGAGCAGTACTTC
TRBJ2-3,TRBV20-1,.,.,CSAGSRGGGIFTDTQYF,TGCAGTGCTGGCTCGAGGGGTGGGGGGATTTTTACAGATACGCAGTATTTT
TRBJ1-1,TRBV25-1,.,.,CASSPGLTEAFF,TGTGCCAGCAGCCCAGGGCTCACTGAAGCTTTCTTT